Below are 31 T cell receptor beta chains sequenced from a single sample in a study of PD-1 blockade in classical Hodgkin lymphoma. The table came from immunoSEQ multiplex PCR; TCRdb's copy has only in-frame clones and leaves some out. Of 12,000 to 15,000 clones detected, 82% appear once; the ten largest clones hold about 4.2%. Every patient was affected by relapse after autologous stem cell transplantation, while exposure to brentuximab vedotin was not uniform. The specimen was peripheral blood mononuclear cells (PBMCs), collected at baseline. These receptors all come from a human donor with classical Hodgkin lymphoma.

This rearrangement joins TRBV10-3 to TRBJ2-5, with a tentative D call TRBD1 (5 bases). CDR3 length: 16 amino acids. V was shortened by 3 bases and J by 0 bases, with 14 bases between the two germline ends. Germline CDR1 reads ENHRY; CDR2 reads SYGVKD. The CDR3 is CAISEGTGPYQETQYF. DNA for the CDR3: TGTGCCATCAGTGAAGGAACAGGACCGTACCAAGAGACCCAGTACTTC.

V is TRBV5-6 and J is TRBJ2-1; possible D gene TRBD2, 6 bases. The germline CDR1 and CDR2 sequences are SGHDT and YYEEEE. This CDR3 contains 14 residues. The germline V and J ends were trimmed by 1 base and 9 bases, with 14 bases remaining between them. The CDR3 here is CASSLRRDIGEQFF. The CDR3 DNA sequence: TGTGCCAGCAGCTTGCGGAGGGATATAGGTGAGCAGTTCTTC.

The chain combines TRBV25-1 with TRBJ1-2; 8 bases are shared with TRBD1. The CDR3 has 14 amino acids. Germline assignment: CDR1 MGHDK and CDR2 SYGVNS. Unmatched junction bases numbered 8, after V lost 4 bases and J lost 7 bases. This chain's CDR3 is CASSAGQGVGGYTF. The CDR3 DNA is TGTGCCAGCAGTGCCGGACAGGGTGTCGGTGGCTACACCTTC.

The gene calls are TRBV15 and TRBJ2-5, with 7 bases fitting TRBD1. V gave up 2 bases and J gave up 7 bases; unmatched junction bases: 10. The CDR3 covers 15 residues. Per germline, CDR1 LNHNV and CDR2 YYDKDF (reference sequence). In DNA, the CDR3 is TGTGCCACCAGCAGACTGGGACAGCCCACGGGGACCCAGTACTTC. Protein product: CATSRLGQPTGTQYF.

Notes on this clone: Sequence at one end of the junction differs from germline and may be a read error. The chain employs TRBV6-6 and TRBJ1-1, with D hard to call. Germline V gene sequence: CDR1 MNHNY, CDR2 SVGAGI (reference sequence). The CDR3 runs to 14 residues. CDR3 in DNA: TGTGCCAGCAGGTACTCGAATAGGAACACTGAAGCTTTCTTT. Protein product: CASRYSNRNTEAFF.

The chain has TRBV28 and TRBJ2-6; D is undetermined. Deletions cut 7 bases from V and 4 bases from J, with 20 bases between. CDR3 size: 17 residues. From germline, CDR1 is MDHEN and CDR2 SYDVKM. CDR3 in amino acids: CASTVTGRPLGANVLTF. The CDR3 coding sequence is TGTGCCAGCACAGTCACTGGCAGACCTCTGGGGGCCAACGTCCTGACTTTC.

V is TRBV27 and J is TRBJ2-5, with TRBD2 identical over 14 bases. Germline CDR1 reads MNHEY; CDR2 reads SMNVEV (reference sequence). The V segment lost 5 bases and the J segment 5 bases; nucleotides outside the gene matches: 13. This CDR3 spans 18 amino acids. This CDR3 is CASSPRTSGRTMAETQYF. In DNA, the CDR3 is TGTGCCAGCAGTCCAAGGACTAGCGGGAGGACAATGGCGGAGACCCAGTACTTC.

The gene calls are TRBV5-1 and TRBJ1-1; D gene uncertain. Deletions cut 1 base from V and 0 bases from J, with 7 bases between. The CDR3 consists of 14 residues. Per germline, CDR1 SGHRS and CDR2 YFSETQ. The CDR3 is CASSLTALNTEAFF. As DNA, the CDR3 is TGCGCCAGCAGCTTGACAGCCCTGAACACTGAAGCTTTCTTT.

This clone was observed once. The V gene is TRBV23-1, the J gene TRBJ2-1; D may be TRBD2 (6 bases). TRBV23-1 is known as an ORF, though its function is uncertain. V gave up 5 bases and J gave up 6 bases, with 20 bases separating them. The CDR3 length is 16 residues. The CDR3 sequence: CASSSRRAKETNEQFF. CDR3 DNA sequence: TGCGCCAGCAGTTCCCGGAGGGCGAAAGAGACCAATGAGCAGTTCTTC.

The J gene is TRBJ1-1, the V gene TRBV27; D might be TRBD1 (5 bases). This CDR3 has 18 residues. V was cut by 2 bases and J by 1 base, with 20 bases left in between. Germline V gives CDR1 MNHEY, CDR2 SMNVEV (reference sequence). CDR3 in DNA: TGTGCCAGCAGTTTACAGACAGTCCTCCCTCCAGAGAACACTGAAGCTTTCTTT. Its translation is CASSLQTVLPPENTEAFF.

The chain carries TRBV28 and TRBJ1-6, with 12 bases that match TRBD1. Losses at the gene ends were 7 bases for V and 6 bases for J; bases not matched to a gene: 16. The germline gives CDR1 MDHEN, CDR2 SYDVKM. This CDR3 has 19 residues. The CDR3 spells CASTVSGTGGVWGNSPLHF. The CDR3 DNA sequence: TGTGCCAGCACCGTCTCCGGGACAGGGGGCGTCTGGGGTAATTCACCCCTCCACTTT.

CDR3 protein: CASSPRQGWAYNEQFF. In nucleotides, the CDR3 is TGTGCCAGCAGCCCACGACAGGGGTGGGCCTACAATGAGCAGTTCTTC. The chain employs TRBV7-6 and TRBJ2-1; TRBD1 aligns across 8 bases. The CDR3 contains 16 residues. Unmatched junction bases numbered 8, after V lost 5 bases and J lost 2 bases. Per germline, CDR1 SGHVS and CDR2 FNYEAQ.

The chain joins TRBV7-9 to TRBJ2-7, with D hard to call. This CDR3 is 16 amino acids long. Trimming took 0 bases from V and 3 from J, leaving 15 bases between them. Germline loops: CDR1 SEHNR, CDR2 FQNEAQ (reference sequence). CDR3 loop: CASSLAPAGLVYEQYF. For the CDR3, the DNA is TGTGCCAGCAGCTTAGCGCCGGCAGGCCTAGTCTACGAGCAGTACTTC.

This chain connects TRBV6-6 to TRBJ1-1, with D uncertain. The V and J ends lost 5 bases and 0 bases respectively, with 4 bases between them. This CDR3 comprises 12 residues. Germline V gene lookup returns CDR1 MNHNY and CDR2 SVGAGI (reference sequence). The CDR3 DNA sequence: TGTGCCAGCAGTAGCATGAACACTGAAGCTTTCTTT. Its translation is CASSSMNTEAFF.

The chain has TRBV20-1 and TRBJ1-1; D unclear. Trimming left V 5 bases short and J 7 bases short, with 8 bases between. The CDR3 sequence is 10 residues long. The germline CDR1 and CDR2 sequences are DFQATT and SNEGSKA (reference sequence). The CDR3 region has the DNA TGCAGTGCTCTAGGGCGTGAAGCTTTCTTT. As protein: CSALGREAFF.

This chain joins TRBV2 and TRBJ2-7; unclear D gene. The germline gives CDR1 SNHLY, CDR2 FYNNEI. Trimming left V 6 bases short and J 5 bases short, with 14 bases between. The CDR3 extends over 13 amino acids. The CDR3 protein is CASSLYLAHEQYF. DNA for the CDR3: TGTGCCAGCAGCCTGTACCTGGCCCACGAGCAGTACTTC. Combining the CDR3 with reference TRBV2 and TRBJ2-7 gives the whole variable domain EPEVTQTPSHQVTQMGQEVILRCVPISNHLYFYWYRQILGQKVEFLVSFYNNEISEKSEIFDDQFSVERPDGSNFTLKIRSTKLEDSAMYFCASSLYLAHEQYFGPGTRLTVT.

This chain joins TRBV10-2 and TRBJ1-1; 8 nucleotides align to TRBD1. V was pared by 3 bases and J by 4 bases, with 7 bases of the junction left unmatched. Germline loops: CDR1 WSHSY, CDR2 SAAADI. The CDR3 spans 15 residues. The chain's CDR3 is CASSDATGEFTEAFF. Written as DNA, the CDR3 is TGCGCCAGCAGTGATGCGACAGGGGAATTCACTGAAGCTTTCTTT.

The J gene is TRBJ1-1, the V gene TRBV4-3, with 10 bases identical to TRBD1. Per the germline V gene, CDR1 is LGHNA and CDR2 is YSLEER. Unmatched junction bases numbered 8, after V lost 3 bases and J lost 7 bases. The CDR3 covers 15 residues. The CDR3 protein is CASSHSGTGESEAFF. In nucleotides, the CDR3 is TGCGCCAGCAGCCACTCCGGGACAGGGGAGAGTGAAGCTTTCTTT.

The chain couples TRBV27 to TRBJ2-2; D unresolved. The germline V gene has CDR1 MNHEY and CDR2 SMNVEV (reference sequence). Trimming stripped 7 bases from V and 1 base from J, with 7 bases between. The CDR3 covers 13 residues. The CDR3: CASKIRNTGELFF. In DNA form, the CDR3 reads TGTGCCAGCAAAATTAGGAACACCGGGGAGCTGTTTTTT.

The chain joins TRBV9 to TRBJ1-1; D unresolved. Trimming took off 0 bases at V and 3 bases at J, with 9 bases between the two ends. Germline V CDR1 and CDR2: SGDLS, YYNGEE. The CDR3 spans 14 residues. DNA for the CDR3: TGTGCCAGCAGCGTAGGGGCAGAATACACTGAAGCTTTCTTT. As protein: CASSVGAEYTEAFF.

The chain combines TRBV9 with TRBJ2-2; D unclear. Trimming cost V 2 bases and J 0 bases, with 11 bases left between them. The CDR3 loop spans 16 amino acids. The germline gives CDR1 SGDLS, CDR2 YYNGEE. CDR3 bases: TGTGCCAGCAGCGTGAGGTCACAATCGAACACCGGGGAGCTGTTTTTT. It yields the protein CASSVRSQSNTGELFF.

The chain has TRBV5-1 and TRBJ1-4; D ambiguous. This CDR3 contains 18 residues. The V gene lost 1 base and the J gene lost 0 bases, with 16 bases spanning the gap. The germline V gene encodes CDR1 SGHRS and CDR2 YFSETQ. The CDR3 DNA reads TGCGCCAGCAGCTTGTATCCCATTGGCAGGTCAACTAATGAAAAACTGTTTTTT. It specifies CASSLYPIGRSTNEKLFF. The full variable domain, in which reference TRBV5-1 and TRBJ1-4 provide the parts outside the CDR3, is KAGVTQTPRYLIKTRGQQVTLSCSPISGHRSVSWYQQTPGQGLQFLFEYFSETQRNKGNFPGRFSGRQFSNSRSEMNVSTLELGDSALYLCASSLYPIGRSTNEKLFFGSGTQLSVL.

J is TRBJ1-4 and V is TRBV4-1; D remains ambiguous. V was cut by 0 bases and J by 0 bases, with 8 bases left in between. The CDR3 has 16 residues. Germline V gene lookup returns CDR1 MGHRA and CDR2 YSYEKL. In DNA, the CDR3 is TGCGCCAGCAGCCAAGATAACGGGGCAACTAATGAAAAACTGTTTTTT. It translates to CASSQDNGATNEKLFF.

The chain uses TRBV7-8 and TRBJ2-7; D may be TRBD1 or TRBD2 (5 bases each). There are 13 residues in the CDR3. Germline CDR1 is SGHVS and CDR2 is FQNEAQ. V was pared by 2 bases and J by 7 bases, with 12 bases between. In nucleotides, the CDR3 is TGTGCCAGCAGCTTAAGTGCAGGGAGTGAGCAGTACTTC. Its translation: CASSLSAGSEQYF.

The sample holds a few counts of this clone. The chain recombines TRBV30 with TRBJ1-5; the D is unclear. The CDR3 contains 14 residues. V was shortened by 2 bases and J by 1 base, with 9 bases between the two germline ends. CDR1 is GTSNPN and CDR2 is SVGIG in the germline V gene (reference sequence). CDR3 amino acids: CAWSSLGSNQPQHF. In nucleotides, the CDR3 is TGTGCCTGGAGTAGCCTGGGGAGCAATCAGCCCCAGCATTTT.

The chain joins TRBV5-1 to TRBJ1-1, with 7 bases matching TRBD1. Germline V gene lookup returns CDR1 SGHRS and CDR2 YFSETQ. CDR3 length equals 16 residues. Trimming removed 2 bases from V and 6 bases from J; junction bases left unmatched: 13. CDR3 sequence (DNA): TGCGCCAGCAGCTTACGTATTCTGGACAGGAGGGCTGAAGCTTTCTTT. Translated, it gives CASSLRILDRRAEAFF.

V is TRBV4-1 and J is TRBJ2-5, with 11 bases fitting TRBD2. J gave up 5 bases and V 2 bases, and 10 bases lay outside the gene matches. This CDR3 spans 17 amino acids. The germline V gene encodes CDR1 MGHRA and CDR2 YSYEKL. CDR3 residues: CASSQFGLAGGTETQYF. The CDR3 coding sequence is TGCGCCAGCAGCCAATTTGGATTAGCGGGGGGGACGGAGACCCAGTACTTC.

The chain uses TRBV2 and TRBJ1-2, with 8 bases lining up with TRBD1. V lost 5 bases, J lost 2 bases, and 1 base stayed unmatched. The germline V gene has CDR1 SNHLY and CDR2 FYNNEI. The CDR3 length is 13 residues. The chain's CDR3 is CASSPGGNYGYTF. The CDR3 DNA follows: TGTGCCAGCAGTCCAGGGGGCAACTATGGCTACACCTTC.

This clone appeared a single time. The genes are TRBV19 and TRBJ2-7; D may be TRBD1 or TRBD2 (5 bases each). CDR1 LNHDA and CDR2 SQIVND come from the germline V gene (reference sequence). The CDR3 runs to 14 residues. Trimming left V 5 bases short and J 1 base short, with 12 bases between. Written as DNA, the CDR3 is TGTGCCAGTAGTTTAGGGACGGTGTCCTACGAGCAGTACTTC. This sequence encodes CASSLGTVSYEQYF.

This chain links TRBV19 with TRBJ2-2; D possibly corresponds to TRBD2 (6 bases). Per germline, CDR1 LNHDA and CDR2 SQIVND (reference sequence). The V end was cut by 8 bases, the J end by 9 bases, with 13 bases between. The CDR3 spans 12 residues. CDR3 amino acids: CASVWRGRELFF. DNA for the CDR3: TGTGCCAGTGTTTGGCGGGGACGGGAGCTGTTTTTT. The full variable domain, completed using reference TRBV19 and TRBJ2-2, is DGGITQSPKYLFRKEGQNVTLSCEQNLNHDAMYWYRQDPGQGLRLIYYSQIVNDFQKGDIAEGYSVSREKKESFPLTVTSAQKNPTAFYLCASVWRGRELFFGEGSRLTVL.

The gene calls are TRBV7-2 and TRBJ1-2, with 7 bases identical to TRBD1. The junction had 10 bases not matched to a gene; V was cut back by 3 bases and J by 3 bases. Germline CDR1 and CDR2: SGHTA and FQGNSA. The CDR3 is 16 amino acids. CDR3 coding DNA: TGTGCCAGCAGCTTTGGTCCCGGGACAGAAGACTATGGCTACACCTTC. This translates into CASSFGPGTEDYGYTF.